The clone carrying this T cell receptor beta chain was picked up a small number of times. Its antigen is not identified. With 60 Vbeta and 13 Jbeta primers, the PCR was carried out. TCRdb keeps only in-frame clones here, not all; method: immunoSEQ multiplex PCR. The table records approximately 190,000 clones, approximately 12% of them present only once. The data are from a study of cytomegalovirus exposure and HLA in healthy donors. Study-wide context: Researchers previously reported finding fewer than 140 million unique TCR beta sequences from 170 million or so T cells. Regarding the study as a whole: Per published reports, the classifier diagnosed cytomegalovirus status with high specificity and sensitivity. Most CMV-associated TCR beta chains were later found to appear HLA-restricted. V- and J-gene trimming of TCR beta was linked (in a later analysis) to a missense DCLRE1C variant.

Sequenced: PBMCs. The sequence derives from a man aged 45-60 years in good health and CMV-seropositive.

The CDR3 spells CASSPGGGGEFF. In DNA, the CDR3 is TGTGCCAGCAGCCCCGGGGGGGGAGGTGAGTTCTTC. The gene calls are TRBV5-6 and TRBJ2-1; the match to TRBD2 covers 8 bases. The CDR3 has 12 amino acids. V shed 4 bases and J 14 bases; nucleotides not matched to a gene: 8. Germline CDR1 SGHDT, CDR2 YYEEEE.